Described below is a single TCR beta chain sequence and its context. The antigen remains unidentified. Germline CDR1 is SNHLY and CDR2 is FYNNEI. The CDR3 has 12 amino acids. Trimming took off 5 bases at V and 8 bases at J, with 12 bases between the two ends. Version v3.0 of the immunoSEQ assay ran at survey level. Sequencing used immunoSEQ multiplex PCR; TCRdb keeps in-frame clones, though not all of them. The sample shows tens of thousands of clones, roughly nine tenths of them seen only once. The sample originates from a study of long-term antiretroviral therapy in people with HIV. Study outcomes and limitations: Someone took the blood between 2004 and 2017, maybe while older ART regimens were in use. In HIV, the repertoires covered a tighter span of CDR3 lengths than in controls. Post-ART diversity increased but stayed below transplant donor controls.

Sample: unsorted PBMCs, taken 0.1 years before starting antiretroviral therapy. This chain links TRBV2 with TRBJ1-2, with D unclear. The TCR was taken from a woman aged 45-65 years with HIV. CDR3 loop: CASSTGSAGYTF. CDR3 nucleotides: TGTGCCAGCAGTACGGGTTCTGCGGGCTACACCTTC.